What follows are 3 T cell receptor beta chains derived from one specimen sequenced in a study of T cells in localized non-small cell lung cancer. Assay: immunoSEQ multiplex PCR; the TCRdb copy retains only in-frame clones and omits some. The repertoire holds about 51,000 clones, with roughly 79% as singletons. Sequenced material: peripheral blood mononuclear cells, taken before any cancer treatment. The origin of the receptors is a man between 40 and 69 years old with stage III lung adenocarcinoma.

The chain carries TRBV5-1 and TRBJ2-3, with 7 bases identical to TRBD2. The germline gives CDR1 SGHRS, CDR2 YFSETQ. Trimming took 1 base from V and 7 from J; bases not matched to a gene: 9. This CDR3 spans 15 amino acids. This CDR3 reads CASSLNLADLNTQYF. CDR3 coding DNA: TGCGCCAGCAGCTTGAATCTAGCGGATCTCAATACGCAGTATTTT.

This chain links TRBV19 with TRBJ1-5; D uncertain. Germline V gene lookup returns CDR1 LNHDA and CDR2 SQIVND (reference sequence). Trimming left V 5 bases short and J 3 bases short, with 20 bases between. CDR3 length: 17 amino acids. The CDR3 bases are TGTGCCAGTAGTTTACGGCCCATTGGGGATACCAATCAGCCCCAGCATTTT. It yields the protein CASSLRPIGDTNQPQHF.

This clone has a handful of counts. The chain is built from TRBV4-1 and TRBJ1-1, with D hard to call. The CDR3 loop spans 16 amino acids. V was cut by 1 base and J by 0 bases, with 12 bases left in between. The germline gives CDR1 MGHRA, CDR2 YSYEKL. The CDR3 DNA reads TGCGCCAGCAGCCAAGCAGGCCACATTATGAACACTGAAGCTTTCTTT. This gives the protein CASSQAGHIMNTEAFF.